This is a list of T cell receptor beta chains from one sample in a study of beta chain features in type 1 diabetes. Profiling relied on immunoSEQ multiplex PCR, and the TCRdb table lists in-frame clones only, not all of them. Among some 660,000 clones listed, roughly an eighth were seen once. Sequenced material: naive CD4+ T cells from blood. These receptor sequences come from a man between 18 and 29 years old with type 1 diabetes. Each CDR3 is given with its conserved first and last residue. D genes are given only for firm matches. The size entry is marked missing in some rows and otherwise reads once, few, many or a size class.

size: NA; D: NA; length: 11; J: TRBJ2-3; V: TRBV6-5; DNA: TGTGCCAGCAGTTACGGGCCCAGACAGTATTTT; CDR3: CASSYGPRQYF
size: few; D: NA; length: 14; J: TRBJ1-1; V: TRBV7-2; DNA: TGTGCCAGCACCCCCGGGGTCCCACGCACTGAAGCTTTCTTT; CDR3: CASTPGVPRTEAFF
size: few; D: NA; length: 11; J: TRBJ1-2; V: TRBV20-1; DNA: TGCAGTGCTAGCGAGCCTTCAGAAAGGACCTTC; CDR3: CSASEPSERTF
size: NA; D: NA; length: 13; J: TRBJ2-5; V: TRBV7-2; DNA: TGTGCCAGCAGCTTAGCGAGCCAAGAGACCCAGTACTTC; CDR3: CASSLASQETQYF
size: few; D: NA; length: 13; J: TRBJ1-2; V: TRBV30; DNA: TGTGCCTGGACTCAGGGGCCCAATGGGGGCTACACCTTC; CDR3: CAWTQGPNGGYTF
size: few; D: NA; length: 14; J: TRBJ1-2; V: TRBV4-1; DNA: TGCGCCAGCAGCCGAAGTGAGTTAAACTATGGCTACACCTTC; CDR3: CASSRSELNYGYTF
size: few; D: TRBD2; length: 15; J: TRBJ2-5; V: TRBV10-3; DNA: TGTGCCATCAGTGAAAGGCTAGCGGGCCAAGAGACCCAGTACTTC; CDR3: CAISERLAGQETQYF
size: NA; D: NA; length: 12; J: TRBJ2-7; V: TRBV28; DNA: TGTGCCAGCAGCGACAGGAGGTACGAGCAGTACTTC; CDR3: CASSDRRYEQYF
size: NA; D: NA; length: 15; J: TRBJ2-1; V: TRBV9; DNA: TGTGCCAGCTCTCGCCTACCCGACAGTTACAATGAGCAGTTCTTC; CDR3: CASSRLPDSYNEQFF
size: NA; D: NA; length: 16; J: TRBJ2-3; V: TRBV5-1; DNA: TGCGCCAGCAGCCGATCGACAGGCCGAAACACAGATACGCAGTATTTT; CDR3: CASSRSTGRNTDTQYF
size: NA; D: NA; length: 15; J: TRBJ1-2; V: TRBV2; DNA: TGTGCCAGCAGTGGTCTACGGGGACGTGTGCATGGCTACACCTTC; CDR3: CASSGLRGRVHGYTF
size: once; D: NA; length: 13; J: TRBJ2-5; V: TRBV9; DNA: TGTGCCAGCAGCTGGGCGGACCAAGAGACCCAGTACTTC; CDR3: CASSWADQETQYF
size: few; D: TRBD1; length: 15; J: TRBJ2-7; V: TRBV9; DNA: TGTGCCAGCAGCGGTTTGACAGGGACCCGCGACGAGCAGTACTTC; CDR3: CASSGLTGTRDEQYF
size: NA; D: NA; length: 13; J: TRBJ1-5; V: TRBV29-1; DNA: TGCAGCGTCCTAGTGGCTAGCAATCAGCCCCAGCATTTT; CDR3: CSVLVASNQPQHF
size: NA; D: NA; length: 14; J: TRBJ2-7; V: TRBV4-2; DNA: TGTGCCAGCAGCCAAGATCACAACTCCTACGAGCAGTACTTC; CDR3: CASSQDHNSYEQYF
size: NA; D: NA; length: 10; J: TRBJ2-5; V: TRBV29-1; DNA: TGCAGCGTTGGGCAAGAGACCCAGTACTTC; CDR3: CSVGQETQYF
size: NA; D: TRBD2; length: 15; J: TRBJ2-3; V: TRBV19; DNA: TGTGCCAGTAGTAAAACTAGCGGGGGGACATATACGCAGTATTTT; CDR3: CASSKTSGGTYTQYF
size: NA; D: TRBD1; length: 16; J: TRBJ1-2; V: TRBV27; DNA: TGTGCCAGCAGTTTAGTCGGGACAGGGTATGTCTATGGCTACACCTTC; CDR3: CASSLVGTGYVYGYTF
size: NA; D: NA; length: 12; J: TRBJ1-2; V: TRBV18; DNA: TGTGCCAGGTCGACAGCTAACTATGGCTACACCTTC; CDR3: CARSTANYGYTF
size: NA; D: NA; length: 13; J: TRBJ2-7; V: TRBV5-4; DNA: TGTGCCAGCAGCGTGCAGGTAGGCAACGAGCAGTACTTC; CDR3: CASSVQVGNEQYF
size: NA; D: NA; length: 11; J: TRBJ2-1; V: TRBV30; DNA: TGTGCCTGGAGTGGTACCAATGAGCAGTTCTTC; CDR3: CAWSGTNEQFF
size: few; D: NA; length: 15; J: TRBJ2-5; V: TRBV5-4; DNA: TGTGCCAGCTCACTAGGGGCGGGAACGGTGGAGACCCAGTACTTC; CDR3: CASSLGAGTVETQYF
size: NA; D: NA; length: 15; J: TRBJ1-4; V: TRBV25-1; DNA: TGTGCCAGCAGTCGCAGTAGAGGGTCGAGAGAAAAACTGTTTTTT; CDR3: CASSRSRGSREKLFF
size: NA; D: TRBD1; length: 14; J: TRBJ2-7; V: TRBV28; DNA: TGTGCCACCCGGGGGGACAGGGAATACTACGAGCAGTACTTC; CDR3: CATRGDREYYEQYF
size: NA; D: TRBD1; length: 11; J: TRBJ1-1; V: TRBV6-1; DNA: TGTGCCAGCACCAGACAGGGGGAGGCTTTCTTT; CDR3: CASTRQGEAFF
size: NA; D: NA; length: 11; J: TRBJ2-7; V: TRBV18; DNA: TGTGCCAGCTCACCGTCGGACGAGCAGTACTTC; CDR3: CASSPSDEQYF
size: NA; D: NA; length: 15; J: TRBJ1-1; V: TRBV29-1; DNA: TGCAGCGTTGGCAGGATTGGACGGCTGAACACTGAAGCTTTCTTT; CDR3: CSVGRIGRLNTEAFF
size: few; D: NA; length: 13; J: TRBJ2-7; V: TRBV14; DNA: TGTGCCAGCAGCCAAGGTGAAGTCTACGAGCAGTACTTC; CDR3: CASSQGEVYEQYF
size: NA; D: TRBD1; length: 14; J: TRBJ2-7; V: TRBV6-5; DNA: TGTGCCAGCAGCTTGAGGGGGCCGCCCTACGAGCAGTACTTC; CDR3: CASSLRGPPYEQYF
size: NA; D: NA; length: 18; J: TRBJ2-2; V: TRBV14; DNA: TGTGCCAGCAGCCACCGAAGGAGGGGGACAGCCTACACCGGGGAGCTGTTTTTT; CDR3: CASSHRRRGTAYTGELFF
size: few; D: TRBD1; length: 11; J: TRBJ2-7; V: TRBV2; DNA: TGTGCCAGCAAGACAGGGCACGAGCAGTACTTC; CDR3: CASKTGHEQYF
size: few; D: NA; length: 16; J: TRBJ2-2; V: TRBV7-2; DNA: TGTGCCAGCAGCCCTGACAGGAGAACGAACACCGGGGAGCTGTTTTTT; CDR3: CASSPDRRTNTGELFF
size: NA; D: NA; length: 16; J: TRBJ2-2; V: TRBV19; DNA: TGTGCCAGTAGTATGGGCGGAGGGCGGAACACCGGGGAGCTGTTTTTT; CDR3: CASSMGGGRNTGELFF
size: few; D: NA; length: 14; J: TRBJ2-1; V: TRBV2; DNA: TGTGCCAGCAGTGTCGGAGGGCCATACAATGAGCAGTTCTTC; CDR3: CASSVGGPYNEQFF
size: few; D: TRBD1; length: 14; J: TRBJ2-7; V: TRBV7-2; DNA: TGTGCCAGCAGCTCGGGACAGGGGGCCTACGAGCAGTACTTC; CDR3: CASSSGQGAYEQYF
size: NA; D: NA; length: 12; J: TRBJ2-7; V: TRBV5-1; DNA: TGCGCCAGCAGACCGACAGGATACGAGCAGTACTTC; CDR3: CASRPTGYEQYF
size: few; D: NA; length: 17; J: TRBJ2-2; V: TRBV9; DNA: TGTGCCAGCAGCTATAACGCGGCGTCATCGAACACCGGGGAGCTGTTTTTT; CDR3: CASSYNAASSNTGELFF
size: NA; D: NA; length: 13; J: TRBJ2-3; V: TRBV13; DNA: TGTGCCAGCAGCTTAAACGGGGCCCAGCCGCAGTATTTT; CDR3: CASSLNGAQPQYF
size: NA; D: NA; length: 14; J: TRBJ2-3; V: TRBV28; DNA: TGTGCCGTGATGTCGGGAATACCCCCAGATACGCAGTATTTT; CDR3: CAVMSGIPPDTQYF
size: NA; D: NA; length: 15; J: TRBJ2-3; V: TRBV18; DNA: TGTGCCAGCTCACCTGCAGCCACTAGCACAGATACGCAGTATTTT; CDR3: CASSPAATSTDTQYF
size: NA; D: NA; length: 13; J: TRBJ2-1; V: TRBV4-1; DNA: TGCGCCAGCAGCCCGAGACTAGGCAGAGAGCAGTTCTTC; CDR3: CASSPRLGREQFF
size: few; D: TRBD1; length: 13; J: TRBJ2-7; V: TRBV14; DNA: TGTGCCAGCAGCCAAGACCGGACAGGCCAGCAGTACTTC; CDR3: CASSQDRTGQQYF
size: NA; D: TRBD2; length: 15; J: TRBJ2-1; V: TRBV7-2; DNA: TGTGCCAGCAGCCCTAGCGGGTCTTCCTACAATGAGCAGTTCTTC; CDR3: CASSPSGSSYNEQFF
size: few; D: TRBD2; length: 13; J: TRBJ2-3; V: TRBV10-3; DNA: TGTGCCACCTCAGCGGGGGACACAGATACGCAGTATTTT; CDR3: CATSAGDTDTQYF
size: NA; D: NA; length: 13; J: TRBJ1-1; V: TRBV7-9; DNA: TGTGCCAGCAGCTTCTTAATGGACACTGAAGCTTTCTTT; CDR3: CASSFLMDTEAFF
size: NA; D: NA; length: 14; J: TRBJ1-4; V: TRBV9; DNA: TGTGCCAGCAGCGTAGCTTCGGGTAATGAAAAACTGTTTTTT; CDR3: CASSVASGNEKLFF
size: few; D: NA; length: 13; J: TRBJ2-7; V: TRBV7-2; DNA: TGTGCCAGCAGCTTACCCAGGACCCACGAGCAGTACTTC; CDR3: CASSLPRTHEQYF
size: NA; D: NA; length: 15; J: TRBJ2-1; V: TRBV7-2; DNA: TGTGCCAGCAGCTTCCCTCCCCCCTCCTACAATGAGCAGTTCTTC; CDR3: CASSFPPPSYNEQFF
size: once; D: NA; length: 11; J: TRBJ1-2; V: TRBV6-5; DNA: TGTGCCAGCCACGGCGGGATTGGCTACACCTTC; CDR3: CASHGGIGYTF
size: NA; D: NA; length: 12; J: TRBJ1-5; V: TRBV7-9; DNA: TGTGCCAGCAGCCCTCAGGGAGGGCCCCAGCATTTT; CDR3: CASSPQGGPQHF
size: NA; D: TRBD1; length: 13; J: TRBJ2-7; V: TRBV6-1; DNA: TGTGCCAGCGATAGACAGGGGACCTACGAGCAGTACTTC; CDR3: CASDRQGTYEQYF
size: few; D: NA; length: 13; J: TRBJ1-1; V: TRBV7-3; DNA: TGTGCCAGCAGCCATGGGGCGAACACTGAAGCTTTCTTT; CDR3: CASSHGANTEAFF
size: NA; D: NA; length: 15; J: TRBJ1-2; V: TRBV2; DNA: TGTGCCAGCACGAGAGACTCAGTAGCTAACTATGGCTACACCTTC; CDR3: CASTRDSVANYGYTF
size: few; D: NA; length: 11; J: TRBJ1-1; V: TRBV30; DNA: TGTGCCTGGAGTGTATGGGGCCATGCTTTCTTT; CDR3: CAWSVWGHAFF
size: few; D: NA; length: 15; J: TRBJ1-2; V: TRBV6-5; DNA: TGTGCCAGCAGGGCGAGGGCCGCAGGATCGAATGGCTACACCTTC; CDR3: CASRARAAGSNGYTF
size: few; D: NA; length: 15; J: TRBJ1-1; V: TRBV7-9; DNA: TGTGCCAGCAGCCGTTGGACAGAGCTGAACACTGAAGCTTTCTTT; CDR3: CASSRWTELNTEAFF
size: NA; D: TRBD1; length: 14; J: TRBJ2-1; V: TRBV11-3; DNA: TGTGCCAGCAGCCTCGGGACAGGAGACAATGAGCAGTTCTTC; CDR3: CASSLGTGDNEQFF
size: few; D: NA; length: 15; J: TRBJ1-2; V: TRBV6-5; DNA: TGTGCCAGCAGCCTTACAGGTCTACAGGGATATGGCTACACCTTC; CDR3: CASSLTGLQGYGYTF
size: few; D: NA; length: 16; J: TRBJ2-5; V: TRBV7-9; DNA: TGTGCCAGCAGCCCCAATCACCGGAGCGGTAGGGAGACCCAGTACTTC; CDR3: CASSPNHRSGRETQYF